The entry that follows covers one T cell receptor (beta chain) sequence. Its antigen is not known. This record comes from a study of T cells expressing NK-cell markers. The CDR3 extends over 17 amino acids. Germline V gene data show CDR1 as SGDLS and CDR2 as YYNGEE. TCRdb re-called the 5' RACE reads; one entry per CDR3 protein, DNA not given. Seen in this sample are 500,000 or so distinct CDR3 sequences; the ten most common clones hold 3% to 4.5%. Study-level results: In five to seven donors, dominant CD3+CD56+NKG2C+ clonotypes ranked among the top 10 CD8+ clonotypes.

The material sequenced was blood T cells: a sorted CD56 or NKG2C T cell subset, CD4+ or CD8+ T cells, or bulk PBMC T cells (not recorded which). The sequence derives from a man between 18 and 29 years old in good health. This chain connects TRBV9 to TRBJ2-2; checking the TCRdb D call of TRBD2 is not possible without DNA. The CDR3 region is CASSVEGASGSPGELFF.